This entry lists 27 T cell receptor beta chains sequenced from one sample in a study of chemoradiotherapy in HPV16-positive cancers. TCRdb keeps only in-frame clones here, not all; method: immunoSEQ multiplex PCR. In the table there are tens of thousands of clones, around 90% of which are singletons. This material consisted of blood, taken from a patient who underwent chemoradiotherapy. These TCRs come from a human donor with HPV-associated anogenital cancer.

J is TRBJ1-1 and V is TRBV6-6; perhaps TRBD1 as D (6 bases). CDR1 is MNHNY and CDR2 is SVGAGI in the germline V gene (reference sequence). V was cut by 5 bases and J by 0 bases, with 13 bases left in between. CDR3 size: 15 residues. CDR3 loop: CASSPHRDMNTEAFF. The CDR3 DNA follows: TGTGCCAGCAGTCCGCACAGGGATATGAACACTGAAGCTTTCTTT.

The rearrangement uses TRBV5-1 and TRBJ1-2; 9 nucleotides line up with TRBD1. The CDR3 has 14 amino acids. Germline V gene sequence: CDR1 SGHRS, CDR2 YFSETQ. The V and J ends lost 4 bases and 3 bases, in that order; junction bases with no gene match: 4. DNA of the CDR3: TGCGCCAGCAGCACGGACAGGGGCCACTATGGCTACACCTTC. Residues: CASSTDRGHYGYTF.

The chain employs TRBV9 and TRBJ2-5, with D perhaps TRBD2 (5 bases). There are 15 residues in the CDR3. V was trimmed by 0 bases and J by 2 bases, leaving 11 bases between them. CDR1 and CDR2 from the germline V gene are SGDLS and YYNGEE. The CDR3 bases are TGTGCCAGCAGCGTAGCGGGGTTTCGACAAGAGACCCAGTACTTC. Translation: CASSVAGFRQETQYF.

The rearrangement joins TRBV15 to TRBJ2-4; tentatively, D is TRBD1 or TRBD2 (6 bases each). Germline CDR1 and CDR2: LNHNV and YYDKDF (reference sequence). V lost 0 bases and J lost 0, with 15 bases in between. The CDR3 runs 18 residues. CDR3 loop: CATSRDLEGGLAKNIQYF. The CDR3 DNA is TGTGCCACCAGCAGAGATCTCGAGGGGGGCCTAGCCAAAAACATTCAGTACTTC.

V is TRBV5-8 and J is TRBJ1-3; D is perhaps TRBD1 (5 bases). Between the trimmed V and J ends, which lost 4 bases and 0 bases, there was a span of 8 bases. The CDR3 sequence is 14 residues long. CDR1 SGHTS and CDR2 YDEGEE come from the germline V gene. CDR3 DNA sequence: TGTGCCAGCAGCGCGGGGCTCTCTGGAAACACCATATATTTT. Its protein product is CASSAGLSGNTIYF.

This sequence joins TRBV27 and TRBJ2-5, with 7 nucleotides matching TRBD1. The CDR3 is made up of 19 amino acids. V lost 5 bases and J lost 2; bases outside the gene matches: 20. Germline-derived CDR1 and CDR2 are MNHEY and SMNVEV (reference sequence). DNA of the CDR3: TGTGCCAGCAGTACGACCTCGGATTACAGGGGCAGGGGGCAAGAGACCCAGTACTTC. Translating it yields CASSTTSDYRGRGQETQYF.

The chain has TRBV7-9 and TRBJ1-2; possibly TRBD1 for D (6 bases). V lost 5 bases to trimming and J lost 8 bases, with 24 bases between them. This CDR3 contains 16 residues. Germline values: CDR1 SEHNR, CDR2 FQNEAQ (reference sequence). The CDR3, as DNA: TGTGCCAGCAGCCCATCGGGCCCGACAGGCTCGATGGGCTACACCTTC. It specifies CASSPSGPTGSMGYTF.

The CDR3 reads CASSPIDRGGAGNTIYF. CDR3 sequence (DNA): TGTGCCAGCAGCCCCATCGACAGGGGAGGCGCTGGAAACACCATATATTTT. J is TRBJ1-3 and V is TRBV4-2; 8 nucleotides agree with TRBD1. CDR3 length: 17 residues. The junction had 10 bases not matched to a gene; V was cut back by 4 bases and J by 2 bases. CDR1 and CDR2 (germline): LGHNA, YNFKEQ.

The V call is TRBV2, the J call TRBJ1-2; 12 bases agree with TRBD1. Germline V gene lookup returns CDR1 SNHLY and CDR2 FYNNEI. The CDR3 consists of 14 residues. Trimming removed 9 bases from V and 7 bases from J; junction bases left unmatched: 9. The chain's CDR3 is CASRPGQGAGGYTF. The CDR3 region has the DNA TGTGCCAGTAGGCCGGGACAGGGGGCTGGTGGCTACACCTTC.

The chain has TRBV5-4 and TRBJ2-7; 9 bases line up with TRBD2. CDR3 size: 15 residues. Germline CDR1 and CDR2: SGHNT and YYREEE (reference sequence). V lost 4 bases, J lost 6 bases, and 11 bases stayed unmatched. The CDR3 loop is CASSLYGTSRGEQYF. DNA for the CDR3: TGTGCCAGCAGCCTATACGGGACTAGCCGGGGCGAGCAGTACTTC.

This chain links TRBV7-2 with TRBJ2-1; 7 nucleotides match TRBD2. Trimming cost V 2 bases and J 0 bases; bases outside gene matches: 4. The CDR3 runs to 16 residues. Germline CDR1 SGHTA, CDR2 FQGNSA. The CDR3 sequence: CASSLRTSLSYNEQFF. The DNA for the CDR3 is TGTGCCAGCAGCTTACGGACTAGTCTCTCCTACAATGAGCAGTTCTTC.

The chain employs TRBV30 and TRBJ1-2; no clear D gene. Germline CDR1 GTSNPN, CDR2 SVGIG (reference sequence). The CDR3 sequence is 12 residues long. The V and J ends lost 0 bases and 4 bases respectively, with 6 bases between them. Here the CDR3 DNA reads TGTGCCTGGAGTGTACAGAGCTATGGCTACACCTTC. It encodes CAWSVQSYGYTF.

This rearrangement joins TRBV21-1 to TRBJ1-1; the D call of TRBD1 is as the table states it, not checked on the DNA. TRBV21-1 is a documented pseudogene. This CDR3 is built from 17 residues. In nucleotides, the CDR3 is TGTGCCAGCAGCAACTACCCAAGGGACAGGGGAAGGACTGAAGCTTTCTTT. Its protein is CASSNYPRDRGRTEAFF.

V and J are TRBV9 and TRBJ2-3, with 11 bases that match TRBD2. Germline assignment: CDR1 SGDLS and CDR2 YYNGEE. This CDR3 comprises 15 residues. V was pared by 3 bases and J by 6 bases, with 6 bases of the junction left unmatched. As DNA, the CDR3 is TGTGCCAGCAGCGCCAGACTAGCGGGGATCGATACGCAGTATTTT. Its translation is CASSARLAGIDTQYF.

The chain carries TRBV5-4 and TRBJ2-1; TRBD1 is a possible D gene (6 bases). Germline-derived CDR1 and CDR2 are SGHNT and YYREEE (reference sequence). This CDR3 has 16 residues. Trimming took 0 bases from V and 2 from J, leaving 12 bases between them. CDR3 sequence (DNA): TGTGCCAGCAGCTTGGCGGCAGGGGACCCCTACAATGAGCAGTTCTTC. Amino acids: CASSLAAGDPYNEQFF. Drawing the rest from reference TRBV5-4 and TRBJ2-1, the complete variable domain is ETGVTQSPTHLIKTRGQQVTLRCSSQSGHNTVSWYQQALGQGPQFIFQYYREEENGRGNFPPRFSGLQFPNYSSELNVNALELDDSALYLCASSLAAGDPYNEQFFGPGTRLTVL.

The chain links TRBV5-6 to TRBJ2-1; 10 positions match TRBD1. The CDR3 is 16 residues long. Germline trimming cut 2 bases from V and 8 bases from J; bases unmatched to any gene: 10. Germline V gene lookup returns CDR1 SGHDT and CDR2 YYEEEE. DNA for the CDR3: TGTGCCAGCAGCTTTCTCCGGGACAGGGGAAACGATGAGCAGTTCTTC. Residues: CASSFLRDRGNDEQFF. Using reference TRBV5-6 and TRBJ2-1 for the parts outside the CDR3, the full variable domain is DAGVTQSPTHLIKTRGQQVTLRCSPKSGHDTVSWYQQALGQGPQFIFQYYEEEERQRGNFPDRFSGHQFPNYSSELNVNALLLGDSALYLCASSFLRDRGNDEQFFGPGTRLTVL.

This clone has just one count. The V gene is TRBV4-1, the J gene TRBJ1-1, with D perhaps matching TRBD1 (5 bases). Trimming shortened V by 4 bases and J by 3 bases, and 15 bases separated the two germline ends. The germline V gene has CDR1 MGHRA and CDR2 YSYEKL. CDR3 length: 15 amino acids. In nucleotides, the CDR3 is TGCGCCAGCAGCCTCCTGGGACCCACCGACACTGAAGCTTTCTTT. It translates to CASSLLGPTDTEAFF.

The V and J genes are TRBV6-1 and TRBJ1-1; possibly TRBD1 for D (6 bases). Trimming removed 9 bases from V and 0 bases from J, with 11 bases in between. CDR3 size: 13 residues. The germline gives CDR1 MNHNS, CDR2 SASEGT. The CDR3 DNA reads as TGTGCCAGTAACAGGGCCCTGAACACTGAAGCTTTCTTT. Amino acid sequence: CASNRALNTEAFF.

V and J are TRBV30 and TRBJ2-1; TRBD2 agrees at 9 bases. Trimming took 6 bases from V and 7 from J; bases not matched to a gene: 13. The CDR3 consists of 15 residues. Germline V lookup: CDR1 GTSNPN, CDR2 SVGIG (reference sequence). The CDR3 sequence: CACRGRGSAANEQFF. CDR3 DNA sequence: TGTGCCTGCCGCGGGAGGGGATCAGCGGCGAATGAGCAGTTCTTC.

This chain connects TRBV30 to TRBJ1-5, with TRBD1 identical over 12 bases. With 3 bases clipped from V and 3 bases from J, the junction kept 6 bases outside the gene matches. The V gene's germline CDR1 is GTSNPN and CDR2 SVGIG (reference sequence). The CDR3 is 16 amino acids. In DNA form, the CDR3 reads TGTGCCTGGAGCGGGACAGGGGGCGCCTTCAATCAGCCCCAGCATTTT. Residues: CAWSGTGGAFNQPQHF.

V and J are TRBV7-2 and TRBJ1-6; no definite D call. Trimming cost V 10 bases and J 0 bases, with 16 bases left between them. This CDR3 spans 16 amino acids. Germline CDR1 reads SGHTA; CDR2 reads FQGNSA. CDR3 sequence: CATPGDRSSYNSPLHF. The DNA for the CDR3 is TGTGCCACTCCCGGTGACCGCAGCTCCTATAATTCACCCCTCCACTTT.

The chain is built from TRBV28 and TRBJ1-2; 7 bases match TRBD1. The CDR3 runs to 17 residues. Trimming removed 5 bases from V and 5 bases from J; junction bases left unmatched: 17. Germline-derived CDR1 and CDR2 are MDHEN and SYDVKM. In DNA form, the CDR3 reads TGTGCCAGCAGTCCTGTCTCTCCCACAGGGGAGGGTTATGGCTACACCTTC. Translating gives CASSPVSPTGEGYGYTF.

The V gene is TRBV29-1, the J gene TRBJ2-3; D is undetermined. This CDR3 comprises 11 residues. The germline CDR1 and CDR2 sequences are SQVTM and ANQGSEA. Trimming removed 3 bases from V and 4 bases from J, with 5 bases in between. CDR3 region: CSVESADTQYF. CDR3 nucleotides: TGCAGCGTTGAGTCAGCAGATACGCAGTATTTT.

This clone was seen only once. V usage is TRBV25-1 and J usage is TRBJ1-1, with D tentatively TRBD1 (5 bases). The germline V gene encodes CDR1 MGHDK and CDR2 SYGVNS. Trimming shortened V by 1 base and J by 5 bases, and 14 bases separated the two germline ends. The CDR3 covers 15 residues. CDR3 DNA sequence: TGTGCCAGCAGTGAATTAGGCCAGGGCGGGACTGAAGCTTTCTTT. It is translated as CASSELGQGGTEAFF. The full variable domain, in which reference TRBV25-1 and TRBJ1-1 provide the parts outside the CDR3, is EADIYQTPRYLVIGTGKKITLECSQTMGHDKMYWYQQDPGMELHLIHYSYGVNSTEKGDLSSESTVSRIRTEHFPLTLESARPSHTSQYLCASSELGQGGTEAFFGQGTRLTVV.

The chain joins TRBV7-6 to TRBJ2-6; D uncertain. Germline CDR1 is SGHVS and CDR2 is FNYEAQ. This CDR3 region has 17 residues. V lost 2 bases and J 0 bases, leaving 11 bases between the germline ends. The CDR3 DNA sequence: TGTGCCAGCAGCTTACTCACCCAGCGCTCTGGGGCCAACGTCCTGACTTTC. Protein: CASSLLTQRSGANVLTF.

The CDR3 DNA sequence: TGTGCCAGCAGCGTAGTAATGGGGGGGGCAGATACGCAGTATTTT. It codes for CASSVVMGGADTQYF. V gene TRBV9 combines with J gene TRBJ2-3; TRBD2 aligns across 7 bases. The CDR3 spans 15 residues. The trim removed 0 bases at V and 4 bases at J, leaving 5 bases unmatched. CDR1 is SGDLS, CDR2 YYNGEE, per germline. Full variable domain (rest looked up from reference TRBV9 and TRBJ2-3): DSGVTQTPKHLITATGQRVTLRCSPRSGDLSVYWYQQSLDQGLQFLIQYYNGEERAKGNILERFSAQQFPDLHSELNLSSLELGDSALYFCASSVVMGGADTQYFGPGTRLTVL.

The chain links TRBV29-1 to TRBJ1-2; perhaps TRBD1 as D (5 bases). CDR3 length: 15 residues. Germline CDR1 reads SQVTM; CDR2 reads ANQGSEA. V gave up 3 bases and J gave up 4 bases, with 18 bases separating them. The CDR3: CSVDPQGSGSYGYTF. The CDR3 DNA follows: TGCAGCGTTGACCCGCAGGGCAGTGGGAGCTATGGCTACACCTTC.